The rows below give T cell receptor beta chains drawn from one sample of a study of blood T cell repertoires in COVID-19. TCRdb keeps only in-frame clones here, not all; method: immunoSEQ multiplex PCR. Here the sample spans some 240,000 clones, around 90% being singletons. The source material was peripheral blood. Receptors were obtained from a man aged 55 to 70 with COVID-19, enrolled during active disease. Each CDR3 is given with its conserved first and last residue. The D gene is left open where the match is weak. Expanded clones get a size class; other rows say once, few or many, or leave the size out.

CDR3aa | CDR3nt | abundance | j_gene | v_gene | d_gene
CASSPVGLAPDTQYF | TGTGCCAGCAGCCCCGTGGGGCTAGCGCCAGATACGCAGTATTTT | . | TRBJ2-3 | TRBV11-2 | .
CAWAWGGALGNEQFF | TGTGCCTGGGCCTGGGGGGGGGCCCTGGGGAATGAGCAGTTCTTC | . | TRBJ2-1 | TRBV30 | .
CATSERDRTYGYTF | TGTGCCACCAGTGAAAGAGACAGGACCTATGGCTACACCTTC | . | TRBJ1-2 | TRBV24-1 | .
CASKTGQGDTEAFF | TGTGCCAGCAAGACAGGACAGGGGGACACTGAAGCTTTCTTT | . | TRBJ1-1 | TRBV28 | TRBD1
CASSSTAGGGVAFF | TGCGCCAGCAGCTCGACTGCAGGGGGAGGAGTAGCTTTCTTT | few | TRBJ1-1 | TRBV5-1 | TRBD1
CASSKAFQGRVFF | TGTGCCAGCAGCAAGGCCTTTCAGGGGAGGGTGTTCTTC | . | TRBJ2-1 | TRBV21-1 | .
CASGHQFVYNEQFF | TGCGCCAGCGGACATCAGTTTGTCTACAATGAGCAGTTCTTC | . | TRBJ2-1 | TRBV10-1 | .
CASSPGWPRNTEAFF | TGTGCCAGCAGCCCGGGGTGGCCGCGGAACACTGAAGCTTTCTTT | once | TRBJ1-1 | TRBV5-6 | .
CASSRRGGDTQYF | TGTGCCAGCAGCCGAAGAGGGGGCGATACGCAGTATTTT | . | TRBJ2-3 | TRBV6-5 | TRBD1
CASSSTWPNQPQHF | TGTGCCAGCAGCTCCACATGGCCTAATCAGCCCCAGCATTTT | . | TRBJ1-5 | TRBV28 | .
CASSIQGRNNQPQHF | TGTGCCAGTAGTATACAGGGGCGAAACAATCAGCCCCAGCATTTT | . | TRBJ1-5 | TRBV19 | .
CASSEFTRGGWVEDGYTF | TGTGCCAGCAGTGAATTTACGAGGGGGGGATGGGTAGAGGATGGCTACACCTTC | . | TRBJ1-2 | TRBV25-1 | .
CASSIRLAGGSSYNEQFF | TGTGCCAGTAGTATAAGACTAGCGGGAGGCAGCTCCTACAATGAGCAGTTCTTC | . | TRBJ2-1 | TRBV19 | TRBD2
CASSPSAGREQYF | TGTGCCAGCTCACCTTCTGCGGGGCGCGAGCAGTACTTC | . | TRBJ2-7 | TRBV18 | .
CASSRPPNNEQFF | TGTGCCAGCAGCCGTCCGCCTAACAATGAGCAGTTCTTC | . | TRBJ2-1 | TRBV7-2 | .
CASRPIAPAYNEQFF | TGTGCCAGCAGGCCTATAGCGCCGGCCTACAATGAGCAGTTCTTC | . | TRBJ2-1 | TRBV7-9 | .
CASSSLAVYEQYF | TGTGCCAGCAGCTCTCTAGCGGTTTACGAGCAGTACTTC | . | TRBJ2-7 | TRBV11-2 | TRBD2
CASSLAVYTGELFF | TGTGCCAGCAGTTTAGCGGTTTACACCGGGGAGCTGTTTTTT | . | TRBJ2-2 | TRBV27 | .
CASSQYGTSGSPGELFF | TGTGCCAGCAGCCAATACGGGACTAGCGGGAGTCCCGGGGAGCTGTTTTTT | . | TRBJ2-2 | TRBV4-2 | TRBD2
CSVENRDTSWEQFF | TGCAGCGTTGAAAACCGGGACACGTCGTGGGAGCAGTTCTTC | . | TRBJ2-1 | TRBV29-1 | .
CASSLGGGPPTLEQYF | TGTGCCAGCAGCTTGGGAGGGGGGCCACCCACCCTCGAGCAGTACTTC | . | TRBJ2-7 | TRBV7-2 | .
CASSTGGALPGELFF | TGCGCCAGCAGCACCGGGGGGGCCCTCCCCGGGGAGCTGTTTTTT | . | TRBJ2-2 | TRBV5-1 | TRBD2
CASSPIEGSSGSQEQYF | TGTGCCAGCTCACCAATAGAAGGCTCTAGCGGGAGTCAGGAGCAGTACTTC | . | TRBJ2-7 | TRBV18 | TRBD2
CASSYGGAGNAEAFF | TGTGCCAGCAGTTACGGAGGGGCCGGTAACGCTGAAGCTTTCTTT | once | TRBJ1-1 | TRBV6-6 | .
CASSQDGDINQPQHF | TGTGCCAGCAGCCAAGATGGGGACATCAATCAGCCCCAGCATTTT | . | TRBJ1-5 | TRBV4-2 | .
CASSPGTSSYNEQFF | TGCGCCAGCAGCCCGGGGACTAGTTCCTACAATGAGCAGTTCTTC | . | TRBJ2-1 | TRBV5-1 | TRBD2
CASSLRGAVNTEAFF | TGCGCCAGCAGCTTGCGGGGGGCGGTGAACACTGAAGCTTTCTTT | . | TRBJ1-1 | TRBV5-1 | .
CAFGQGGSNEQFF | TGTGCCTTTGGACAGGGGGGTTCAAATGAGCAGTTCTTC | . | TRBJ2-1 | TRBV30 | TRBD1
CASSSRGGEKLFF | TGTGCCAGCAGTTCGCGAGGCGGTGAAAAACTGTTTTTT | . | TRBJ1-4 | TRBV12-3/TRBV12-4 | .